The 10 T cell receptor beta chains below come from one sample, sequenced in a study of shared clonotypes between healthy human individuals. The protocol was immunoSEQ multiplex PCR, while the TCRdb copy is restricted to in-frame clones and leaves out a portion. The table includes around 990,000 clones, about 80% detected once. The specimen was memory CD4+ T cells from PBMCs. Subset defined: CD45RA-negative fraction. These receptors were taken from a man younger than 35 in good health. Some clones in this sample may be carry-over from other donors' samples.

The rearrangement joins TRBV5-1 to TRBJ2-3; tentative D call: TRBD2 (5 bases). Trimming removed 4 bases at V and 6 bases at J, with 24 bases between. This CDR3 is 17 amino acids long. The germline V gene encodes CDR1 SGHRS and CDR2 YFSETQ. CDR3 protein: CASSPNTWRQGGDTQYF. The DNA for the CDR3 is TGCGCCAGCAGCCCGAACACTTGGCGGCAAGGCGGGGATACGCAGTATTTT.

J is TRBJ2-7 and V is TRBV7-2, with 7 bases lining up with TRBD2. Germline CDR1 reads SGHTA; CDR2 reads FQGNSA. The CDR3 runs 14 residues. Germline trimming cut 0 bases from V and 9 bases from J; bases unmatched to any gene: 8. CDR3: CASSLALGGRGQYF. CDR3 coding DNA: TGTGCCAGCAGCTTAGCCCTCGGGGGGAGGGGGCAGTACTTC.

Note on this clone: Within the sample, other DNA sequences also encode this same CDR3. The V gene is TRBV5-1, the J gene TRBJ2-5; a possible D gene is TRBD2 (6 bases). The germline V and J ends were trimmed by 0 bases and 5 bases, with 11 bases remaining between them. This CDR3 has 14 residues. CDR1 SGHRS and CDR2 YFSETQ come from the germline V gene. In DNA form, the CDR3 reads TGCGCCAGCAGCTTGGACCCCGGAGGGGAGACCCAGTACTTC. The encoded protein is CASSLDPGGETQYF.

This clone occurred once. This chain links TRBV6-1 with TRBJ2-5; D is perhaps TRBD2 (7 bases). The CDR3 runs 14 residues. V was pared by 8 bases and J by 2 bases, with 15 bases between. CDR1 is MNHNS, CDR2 SASEGT, per germline. The chain's CDR3 is CASGSGRGQETQYF. CDR3 DNA: TGTGCCAGCGGATCAGGGAGGGGGCAAGAGACCCAGTACTTC.

This chain uses TRBV5-1 with TRBJ2-2, with a possible D match to TRBD1 (5 bases). CDR3 length: 13 amino acids. CDR1 and CDR2 (germline): SGHRS, YFSETQ. Trimming left V 7 bases short and J 6 bases short, with 13 bases between. This chain's CDR3 is CASGQGLAGELFF. CDR3 in DNA: TGCGCCAGCGGGCAGGGCTTGGCCGGGGAGCTGTTTTTT. The variable domain in full, completed from reference TRBV5-1 and TRBJ2-2, reads KAGVTQTPRYLIKTRGQQVTLSCSPISGHRSVSWYQQTPGQGLQFLFEYFSETQRNKGNFPGRFSGRQFSNSRSEMNVSTLELGDSALYLCASGQGLAGELFFGEGSRLTVL.

The chain is built from TRBV7-2 and TRBJ2-1, with TRBD2 matching over 10 bases. Germline V CDR1 and CDR2: SGHTA, FQGNSA. The CDR3 is made up of 18 amino acids. V lost 1 base, J lost 1 base, and 7 bases stayed unmatched. The CDR3 loop is CASSLGTSGYLSYNEQFF. CDR3 in DNA: TGTGCCAGCAGCTTAGGGACTAGCGGTTATTTATCCTACAATGAGCAGTTCTTC.

This chain uses TRBV6-6 with TRBJ1-2; 9 positions agree with TRBD1. CDR3 length equals 12 residues. With 6 bases clipped from V and 8 bases from J, the junction kept 4 bases outside the gene matches. Looked up from germline, CDR1 is MNHNY and CDR2 is SVGAGI (reference sequence). CDR3 residues: CASSDRGVGYTF. The DNA for the CDR3 is TGTGCCAGCAGCGACAGGGGGGTAGGCTACACCTTC.

The chain has TRBV5-1 and TRBJ2-1, with 12 positions matching TRBD2. The V gene's germline CDR1 is SGHRS and CDR2 YFSETQ. The CDR3 extends over 18 amino acids. V lost 0 bases to trimming and J lost 5 bases; unmatched junction nucleotides: 9. The CDR3 DNA sequence: TGCGCCAGCAGCTTGGGGCTCCTAGCGGGAGGGCCAAACAATGAGCAGTTCTTC. Translation gives CASSLGLLAGGPNNEQFF.

The rearrangement joins TRBV10-3 to TRBJ2-3; D is unresolved. Between the trimmed V and J ends, which lost 0 bases and 0 bases, there was a span of 7 bases. Germline assignment: CDR1 ENHRY and CDR2 SYGVKD. The CDR3 totals 15 residues. The DNA for the CDR3 is TGTGCCATCAGTGAGTCTGCGGTTAGCACAGATACGCAGTATTTT. Translating it yields CAISESAVSTDTQYF.

This clone was counted a few times. J is TRBJ2-3 and V is TRBV2; tentative D call: TRBD2 (5 bases). V lost 5 bases and J lost 0, with 9 bases in between. The V gene's germline CDR1 is SNHLY and CDR2 FYNNEI. The CDR3 is 14 amino acids. CDR3: CASSRLASTDTQYF. In DNA form, the CDR3 reads TGTGCCAGCAGTCGGCTAGCCAGCACAGATACGCAGTATTTT.